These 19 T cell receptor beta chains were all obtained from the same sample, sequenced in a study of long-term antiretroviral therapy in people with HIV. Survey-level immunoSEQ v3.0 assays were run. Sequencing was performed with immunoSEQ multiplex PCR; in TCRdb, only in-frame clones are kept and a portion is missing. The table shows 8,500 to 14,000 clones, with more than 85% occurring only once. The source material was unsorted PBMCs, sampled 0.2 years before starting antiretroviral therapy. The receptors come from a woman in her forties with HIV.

CDR3 in DNA: TGCGCCAGCAGCCCACAGGGCGATACTCCTGGAAACACCATATATTTT. It codes for CASSPQGDTPGNTIYF. The chain recombines TRBV4-1 with TRBJ1-3; possibly TRBD1 for D (6 bases). The germline CDR1 and CDR2 sequences are MGHRA and YSYEKL. This CDR3 contains 16 residues. Trimming took off 4 bases at V and 2 bases at J, with 15 bases between the two ends.

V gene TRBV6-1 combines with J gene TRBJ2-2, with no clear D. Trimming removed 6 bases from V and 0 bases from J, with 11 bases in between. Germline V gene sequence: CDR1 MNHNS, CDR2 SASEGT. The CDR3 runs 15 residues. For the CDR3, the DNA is TGTGCCAGCAGCCTCCTTGACGCGAACACCGGGGAGCTGTTTTTT. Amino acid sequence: CASSLLDANTGELFF.

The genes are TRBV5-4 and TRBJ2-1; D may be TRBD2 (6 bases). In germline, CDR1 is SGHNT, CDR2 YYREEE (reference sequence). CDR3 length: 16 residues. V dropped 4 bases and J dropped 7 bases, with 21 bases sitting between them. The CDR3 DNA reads TGTGCCAGCAGCCGGGTGGGGAGGCTAGCGAGGAATGAGCAGTTCTTC. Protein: CASSRVGRLARNEQFF.

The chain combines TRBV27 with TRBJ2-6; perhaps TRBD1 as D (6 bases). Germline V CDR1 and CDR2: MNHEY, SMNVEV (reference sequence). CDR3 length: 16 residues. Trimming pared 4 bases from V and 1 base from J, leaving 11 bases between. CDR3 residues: CASSYNRASGANVLTF. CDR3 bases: TGTGCCAGCAGTTATAACAGGGCTTCTGGGGCCAACGTCCTGACTTTC.

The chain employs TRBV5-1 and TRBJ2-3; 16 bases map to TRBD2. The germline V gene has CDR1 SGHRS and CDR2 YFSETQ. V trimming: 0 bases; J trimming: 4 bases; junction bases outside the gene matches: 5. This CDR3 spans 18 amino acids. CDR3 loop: CASSLGGTSGGASDTQYF. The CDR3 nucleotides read TGCGCCAGCAGCTTGGGTGGGACTAGCGGGGGGGCTTCAGATACGCAGTATTTT.

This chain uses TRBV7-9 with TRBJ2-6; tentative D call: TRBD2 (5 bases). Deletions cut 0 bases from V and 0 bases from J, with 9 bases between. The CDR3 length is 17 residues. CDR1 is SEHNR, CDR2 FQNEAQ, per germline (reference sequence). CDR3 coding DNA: TGTGCCAGCAGCTTAGCAGAGGGTTCCTCTGGGGCCAACGTCCTGACTTTC. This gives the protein CASSLAEGSSGANVLTF.

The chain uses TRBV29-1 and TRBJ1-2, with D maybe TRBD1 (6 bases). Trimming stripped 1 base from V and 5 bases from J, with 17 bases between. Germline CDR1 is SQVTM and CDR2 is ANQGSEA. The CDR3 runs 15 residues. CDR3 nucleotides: TGCAGCGTTGAAGTGGCAGGGGAGGCGGCGTATGGCTACACCTTC. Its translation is CSVEVAGEAAYGYTF.

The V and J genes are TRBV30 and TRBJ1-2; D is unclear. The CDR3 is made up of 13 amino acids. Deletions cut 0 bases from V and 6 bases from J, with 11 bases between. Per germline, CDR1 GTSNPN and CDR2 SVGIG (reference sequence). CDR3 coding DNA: TGTGCCTGGAGTGTGGGCCGTACGAATGGCTACACCTTC. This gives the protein CAWSVGRTNGYTF.

In DNA, the CDR3 is TGCGCCAGCAGCCCGCTGGACAGGGGAAGCTCCTACGAGCAGTACTTC. Protein: CASSPLDRGSSYEQYF. V gene TRBV5-1 combines with J gene TRBJ2-7; 9 positions match TRBD1. The germline CDR1 and CDR2 sequences are SGHRS and YFSETQ. Trimming cost V 4 bases and J 0 bases; bases outside gene matches: 8. This CDR3 region has 16 residues.

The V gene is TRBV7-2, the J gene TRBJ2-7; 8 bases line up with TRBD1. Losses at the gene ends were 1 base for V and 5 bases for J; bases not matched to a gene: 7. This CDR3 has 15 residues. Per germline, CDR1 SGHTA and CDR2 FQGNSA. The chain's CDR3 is CASSLGSRGLDEQYF. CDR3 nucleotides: TGTGCCAGCAGCTTAGGGTCCAGGGGGCTAGACGAGCAGTACTTC. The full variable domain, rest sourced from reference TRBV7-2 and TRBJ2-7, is GAGVSQSPSNKVTEKGKDVELRCDPISGHTALYWYRQSLGQGLEFLIYFQGNSAPDKSGLPSDRFSAERTGGSVSTLTIQRTQQEDSAVYLCASSLGSRGLDEQYFGPGTRLTVT.

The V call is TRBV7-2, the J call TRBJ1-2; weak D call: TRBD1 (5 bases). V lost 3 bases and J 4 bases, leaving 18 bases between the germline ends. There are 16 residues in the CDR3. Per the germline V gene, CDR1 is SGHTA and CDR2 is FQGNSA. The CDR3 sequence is CASSFPVAGLGYGYTF. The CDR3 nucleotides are TGTGCCAGCAGCTTCCCGGTCGCAGGGCTAGGCTATGGCTACACCTTC.

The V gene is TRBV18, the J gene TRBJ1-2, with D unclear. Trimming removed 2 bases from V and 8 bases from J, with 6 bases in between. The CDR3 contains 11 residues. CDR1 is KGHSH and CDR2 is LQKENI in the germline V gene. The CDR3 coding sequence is TGTGCCAGCTCACCAAAAGAAGGCTACACCTTC. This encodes CASSPKEGYTF.

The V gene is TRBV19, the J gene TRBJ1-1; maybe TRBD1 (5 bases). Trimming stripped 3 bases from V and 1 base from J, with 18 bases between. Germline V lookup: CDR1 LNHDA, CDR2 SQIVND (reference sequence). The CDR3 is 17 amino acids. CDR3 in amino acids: CASSIFSTTAKNTEAFF. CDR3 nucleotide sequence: TGTGCCAGTAGTATTTTCTCCACGACAGCTAAGAACACTGAAGCTTTCTTT.

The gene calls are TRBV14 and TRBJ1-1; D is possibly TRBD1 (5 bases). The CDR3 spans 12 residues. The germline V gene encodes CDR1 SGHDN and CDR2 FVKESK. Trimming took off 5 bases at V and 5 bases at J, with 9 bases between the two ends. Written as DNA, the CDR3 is TGTGCCAGCAGCTGGGGGTCTACTGAAGCTTTCTTT. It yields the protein CASSWGSTEAFF.

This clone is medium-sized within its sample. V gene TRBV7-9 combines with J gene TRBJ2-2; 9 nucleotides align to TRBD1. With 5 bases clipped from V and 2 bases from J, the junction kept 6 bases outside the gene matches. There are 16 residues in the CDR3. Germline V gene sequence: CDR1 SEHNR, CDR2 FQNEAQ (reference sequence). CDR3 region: CASSQRTGANTGELFF. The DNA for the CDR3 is TGTGCCAGCAGCCAGCGGACAGGGGCAAACACCGGGGAGCTGTTTTTT.

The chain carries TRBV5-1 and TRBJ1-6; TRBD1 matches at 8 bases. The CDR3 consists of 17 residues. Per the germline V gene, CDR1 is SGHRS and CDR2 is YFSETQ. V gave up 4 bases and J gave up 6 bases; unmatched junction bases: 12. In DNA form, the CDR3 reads TGCGCCAGCAGCGGTATCCCGACAGGACAGGGTAATTCACCCCTCCACTTT. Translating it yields CASSGIPTGQGNSPLHF.

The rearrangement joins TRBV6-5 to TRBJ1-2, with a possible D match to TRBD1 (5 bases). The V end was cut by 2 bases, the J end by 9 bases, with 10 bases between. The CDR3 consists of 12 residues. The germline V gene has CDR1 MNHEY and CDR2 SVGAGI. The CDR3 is CASSYLKGRYTF. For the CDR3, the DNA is TGTGCCAGCAGTTACCTTAAGGGGCGCTACACCTTC.

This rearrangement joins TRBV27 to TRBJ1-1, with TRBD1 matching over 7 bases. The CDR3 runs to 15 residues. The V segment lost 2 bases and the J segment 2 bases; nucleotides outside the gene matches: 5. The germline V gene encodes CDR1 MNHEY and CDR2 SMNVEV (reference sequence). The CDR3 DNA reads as TGTGCCAGCAGTTTACTGACAGGGATAAACACTGAAGCTTTCTTT. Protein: CASSLLTGINTEAFF.

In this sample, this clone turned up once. CDR3: CASSYNKDTEAFF. CDR3 bases: TGTGCCAGCAGTTACAACAAAGACACTGAAGCTTTCTTT. V gene TRBV6-5 combines with J gene TRBJ1-1; unclear D gene. This CDR3 contains 13 residues. Germline CDR1 is MNHEY and CDR2 is SVGAGI. V lost 2 bases to trimming and J lost 3 bases, with 7 bases between them.